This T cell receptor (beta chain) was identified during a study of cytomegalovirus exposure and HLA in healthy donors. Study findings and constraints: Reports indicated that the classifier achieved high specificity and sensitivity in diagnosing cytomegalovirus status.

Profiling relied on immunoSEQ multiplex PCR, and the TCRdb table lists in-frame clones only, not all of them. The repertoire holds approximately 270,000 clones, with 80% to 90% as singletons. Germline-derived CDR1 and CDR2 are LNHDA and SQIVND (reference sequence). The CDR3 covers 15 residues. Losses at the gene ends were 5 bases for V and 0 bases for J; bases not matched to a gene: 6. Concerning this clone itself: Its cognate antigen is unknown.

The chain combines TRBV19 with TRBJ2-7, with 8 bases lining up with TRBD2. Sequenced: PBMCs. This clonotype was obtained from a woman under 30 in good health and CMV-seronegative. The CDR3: CASSPGGGSSYEQYF. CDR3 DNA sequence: TGTGCCAGTAGTCCCGGGGGGGGAAGCTCCTACGAGCAGTACTTC.